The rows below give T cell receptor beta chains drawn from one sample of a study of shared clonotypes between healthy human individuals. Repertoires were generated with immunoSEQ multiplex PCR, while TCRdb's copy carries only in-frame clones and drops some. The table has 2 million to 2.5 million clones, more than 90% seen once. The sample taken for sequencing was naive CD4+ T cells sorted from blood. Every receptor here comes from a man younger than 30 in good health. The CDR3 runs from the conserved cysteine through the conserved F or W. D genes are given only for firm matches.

CASSFRSTSGRPYEQYF,TGTGCCAGCAGCTTCAGAAGCACTAGCGGGAGACCCTACGAGCAGTACTTC,TRBJ2-7,TRBV11-2,17,TRBD2
CASSASLGLVTDEQFF,TGTGCCAGCAGCGCTAGCCTAGGACTAGTCACAGATGAGCAGTTCTTC,TRBJ2-1,TRBV7-2,16,TRBD2
CASSRRLGLEQYF,TGTGCCAGCAGCCGGAGACTAGGCCTGGAGCAGTACTTC,TRBJ2-7,TRBV7-2,13,.
CASSLFRTRQGDEQYF,TGCGCCAGCAGCTTGTTTCGCACCCGACAGGGGGACGAGCAGTACTTC,TRBJ2-7,TRBV5-1,16,TRBD1
CASSLSDGSNGYTF,TGCGCCAGCAGCTTGTCGGACGGATCGAATGGCTACACCTTC,TRBJ1-2,TRBV5-1,14,.
CASSPPDDSNQPQHF,TGTGCCAGCTCACCACCGGACGATAGCAATCAGCCCCAGCATTTT,TRBJ1-5,TRBV18,15,.
CASSVISGSRDTQYF,TGTGCCAGCAGCGTGATTAGCGGGAGCAGAGATACGCAGTATTTT,TRBJ2-3,TRBV9,15,TRBD2
CASSLDRVGEQYF,TGCGCCAGCAGTTTGGACAGGGTGGGCGAGCAGTACTTC,TRBJ2-7,TRBV10-1,13,TRBD1
CAWSPADIKNQHF,TGTGCCTGGAGTCCAGCGGACATAAAGAACCAGCATTTT,TRBJ1-5,TRBV30,13,.
CASSQIPGDRTDTQYF,TGTGCCAGCAGCCAAATCCCGGGGGACCGCACAGATACGCAGTATTTT,TRBJ2-3,TRBV14,16,.
CASSSGTGSTGELFF,TGTGCCAGCAGTTCGGGGACAGGGTCGACCGGGGAGCTGTTTTTT,TRBJ2-2,TRBV28,15,TRBD1
CASSYRPGTGELFF,TGTGCCAGCAGTTACAGGCCCGGAACCGGGGAGCTGTTTTTT,TRBJ2-2,TRBV27,14,.
CASSQVSGTSGYEQYF,TGTGCCAGCTCACAAGTCTCTGGGACTAGCGGCTACGAGCAGTACTTC,TRBJ2-7,TRBV18,16,TRBD2
CASSFRGLVADTQYF,TGTGCCAGCAGCTTCCGGGGACTAGTGGCAGATACGCAGTATTTT,TRBJ2-3,TRBV5-6,15,TRBD2
CASSTIPNRGRQETQYF,TGTGCCAGCAGCACAATCCCCAACCGGGGGCGACAAGAGACCCAGTACTTC,TRBJ2-5,TRBV11-2,17,.
CASSYSNLDPYEQYF,TGTGCCAGCAGCTATAGCAACCTTGACCCCTACGAGCAGTACTTC,TRBJ2-7,TRBV11-2,15,.
CSAHQPGNEQFF,TGCAGCGCCCACCAGCCCGGGAATGAGCAGTTCTTC,TRBJ2-1,TRBV29-1,12,.
CAWSVLGLGTEAFF,TGTGCCTGGAGTGTATTAGGGTTGGGGACTGAAGCTTTCTTT,TRBJ1-1,TRBV30,14,.
CASSSGGSYNEQFF,TGCGCCAGCAGTTCGGGGGGCTCCTACAATGAGCAGTTCTTC,TRBJ2-1,TRBV5-1,14,TRBD2